The entry below gives a single TCR beta chain sequence along with its context. This table comes from immunoSEQ multiplex PCR, and its TCRdb copy is limited to in-frame clones, with some not included. Of about 150,000 clones in the sample, approximately 80% were seen once. This entry is derived from a study of blood T cell repertoires in COVID-19. Overall study context: COVID-19 samples collected from the United States, Italy and Spain covered acute and convalescent phases.

The CDR3 is 13 amino acids. The germline V gene has CDR1 SGHDT and CDR2 YYEEEE. The V and J ends lost 4 bases and 5 bases, in that order; junction bases with no gene match: 5. The clonotype was recovered from a man in his 60s with acute or convalescent COVID-19. This rearrangement joins TRBV5-6 to TRBJ2-7, with TRBD2 matching over 8 bases. Input material: peripheral blood. The CDR3: CASSQRGRHEQYF. The CDR3 bases are TGTGCCAGCAGCCAGCGGGGGAGGCACGAGCAGTACTTC.